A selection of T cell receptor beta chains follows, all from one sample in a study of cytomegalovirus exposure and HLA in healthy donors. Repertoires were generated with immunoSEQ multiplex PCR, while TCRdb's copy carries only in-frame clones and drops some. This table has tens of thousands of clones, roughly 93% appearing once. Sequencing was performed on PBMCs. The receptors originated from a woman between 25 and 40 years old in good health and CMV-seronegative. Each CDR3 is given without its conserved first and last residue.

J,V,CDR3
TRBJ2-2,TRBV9,ASSPRTSGTGELF
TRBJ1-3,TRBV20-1,SAPTRNTIY
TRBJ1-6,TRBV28,ASSFFWTDNSPLH
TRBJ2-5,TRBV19,ASSARQAQETQY
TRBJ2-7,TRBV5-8,ASSSGQGDEQY
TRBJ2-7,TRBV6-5,ASSFRGREQY
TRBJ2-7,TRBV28,ASRLQGGLVGEQY
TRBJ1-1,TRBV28,ATGRGQGKSEAF
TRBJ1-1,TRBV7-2,ASSLLLGQGDTEAF
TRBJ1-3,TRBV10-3,ASSGITGNTIY
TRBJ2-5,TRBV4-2,ASSPSAGKQETQY
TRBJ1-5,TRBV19,ASNGTPSNQPQH
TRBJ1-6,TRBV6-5,ASRTGENSPLH
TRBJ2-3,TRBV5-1,ASSPDRDTQY
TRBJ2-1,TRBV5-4,ASSVLLTGWKNNEQF
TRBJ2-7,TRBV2,ASIGFDSAYEQY
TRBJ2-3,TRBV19,ASSISGAPDTQY
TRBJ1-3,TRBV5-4,ASSDKRSGNTIY
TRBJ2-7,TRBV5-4,ASSPGGIAGSYEQY
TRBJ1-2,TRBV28,ASNEGIYGYT
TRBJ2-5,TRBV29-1,SVGSGAASQETQY
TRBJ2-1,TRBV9,ASSRGGRESDEQF
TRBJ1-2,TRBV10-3,AISPDRGGGYT
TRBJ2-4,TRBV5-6,ASSLAASGRSSKSIQY
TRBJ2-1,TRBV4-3,ASSQDPFGTGGYNEQF
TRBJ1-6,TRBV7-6,ASSEQVTPQGDSPLH
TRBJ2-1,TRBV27,ASSSGGRGGNEQF
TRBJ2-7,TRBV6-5,ASSYAYRASFEQY
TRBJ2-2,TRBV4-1,ASSPGLAGGYTGELF
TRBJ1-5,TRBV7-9,ASSTSGVNQPQH
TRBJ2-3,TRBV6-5,ASRNRGAGTDTQY
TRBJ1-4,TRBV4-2,ASSQDLWGGGTRNEKLF
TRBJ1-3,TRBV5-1,ASSNRTGAGNTIY
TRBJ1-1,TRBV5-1,ASTSQGANTEAF
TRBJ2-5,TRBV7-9,ASSFLGQGETQY
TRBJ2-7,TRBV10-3,AISESSGSYEQY
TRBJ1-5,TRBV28,ASSLTQGSGQPQH
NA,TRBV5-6,ASSLAGGGKGQPQY
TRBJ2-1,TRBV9,ASSLTSESNNEQF
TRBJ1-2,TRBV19,ASGGGAANYGYT
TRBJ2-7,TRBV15,ATSREVTGGYEQY
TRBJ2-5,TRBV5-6,ASSSNWEPGGQETQY
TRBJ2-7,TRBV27,ASSYEPGLAGQYEQY
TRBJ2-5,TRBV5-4,ASSFPRGGPQETQY
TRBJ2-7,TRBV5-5,ASSLEGQGVYEQY
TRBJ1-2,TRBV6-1,ASSETLTLGRGYGYT
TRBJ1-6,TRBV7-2,ASSPRDINSPLH
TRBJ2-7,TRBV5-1,ASSFSSGDYSYEQY
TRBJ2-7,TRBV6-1,ATQGPGSYEQY
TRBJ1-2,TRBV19,ASSSSRVVKGYT